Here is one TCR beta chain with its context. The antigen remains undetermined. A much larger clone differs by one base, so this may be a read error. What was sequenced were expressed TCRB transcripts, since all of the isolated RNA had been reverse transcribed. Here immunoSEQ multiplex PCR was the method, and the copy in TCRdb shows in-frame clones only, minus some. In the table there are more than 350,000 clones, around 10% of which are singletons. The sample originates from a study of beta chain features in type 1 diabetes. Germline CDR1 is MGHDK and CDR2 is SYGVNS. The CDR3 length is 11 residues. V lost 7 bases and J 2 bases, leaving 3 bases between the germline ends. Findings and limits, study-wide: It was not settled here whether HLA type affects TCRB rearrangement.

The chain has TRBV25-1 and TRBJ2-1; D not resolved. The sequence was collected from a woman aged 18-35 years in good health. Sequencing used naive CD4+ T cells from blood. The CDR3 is CASTAYNEQFF. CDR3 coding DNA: TGTGCCAGCACGGCCTACAATGAGCAGTTCTTC.